These T cell receptor beta chains were read from a single sample in a study of shared clonotypes between healthy human individuals. The data were produced by immunoSEQ multiplex PCR, yet TCRdb's version contains in-frame clones alone and is incomplete. The repertoire holds 2,500,000 or so clones, with 93% as singletons. Sequenced sample: naive CD4+ T cells from PBMCs. These receptors were taken from a man younger than 30 in good health. Some clones in this sample may be carry-over from other donors' samples. The CDR3 runs from the conserved cysteine through the conserved F or W. Each record gives: D gene, V gene, clone size, J gene, CDR3 protein, CDR3 DNA. A D gene is named only where the DNA matches it firmly. Expanded clones get a size class; other rows say once, few or many, or leave the size out.

TRBD2	TRBV5-1	-	TRBJ2-3	CASSSLAGGADTQYF	TGCGCCAGCAGCTCCTTAGCGGGAGGCGCAGATACGCAGTATTTT
-	TRBV5-1	-	TRBJ2-1	CASSSSSFYNEQFF	TGCGCCAGCAGCTCATCTAGCTTCTACAATGAGCAGTTCTTC
-	TRBV30	once	TRBJ2-5	CAWSYLTGLGETQYF	TGTGCCTGGAGTTACTTGACAGGACTCGGGGAGACCCAGTACTTC
-	TRBV5-1	-	TRBJ1-2	CASSPEGNDYGYTF	TGCGCCAGCAGCCCGGAGGGTAACGACTATGGCTACACCTTC
-	TRBV4-1	-	TRBJ2-5	CASSQASPGLTPKYF	TGCGCCAGCAGCCAAGCGTCTCCGGGACTCACCCCTAAGTACTTC
-	TRBV2	-	TRBJ1-1	CASNSVTPNTEAFF	TGTGCCAGCAATTCGGTCACCCCGAACACTGAAGCTTTCTTT
-	TRBV4-1	-	TRBJ1-4	CASSRGGGGEKLFF	TGCGCCAGCAGCCGCGGGGGGGGAGGTGAAAAACTGTTTTTT
-	TRBV7-9	few	TRBJ1-1	CASSLMGEDTEAFF	TGTGCCAGCAGCTTAATGGGCGAAGACACTGAAGCTTTCTTT
-	TRBV6-5	-	TRBJ2-3	CASSRSDTQYF	TGTGCCAGCAGCCGCTCAGATACGCAGTATTTT
-	TRBV7-9	-	TRBJ2-6	CASRSLSSGANVLTF	TGTGCCAGCAGATCCCTTTCCTCTGGGGCCAACGTCCTGACTTTC
TRBD1	TRBV18	-	TRBJ2-5	CASSPYRGETQYF	TGTGCCAGCTCACCGTACAGGGGAGAGACCCAGTACTTC
TRBD2	TRBV5-1	-	TRBJ2-2	CASSLGPGTSGSDTGELFF	TGCGCCAGCAGCTTGGGACCCGGGACTAGCGGGAGCGACACCGGGGAGCTGTTTTTT
TRBD2	TRBV7-9	-	TRBJ2-5	CASSLRLAGTETQYF	TGTGCCAGCAGCTTACGTCTAGCGGGAACCGAGACCCAGTACTTC
-	TRBV28	-	TRBJ2-7	CASSVPGNSKSHSYEQYF	TGTGCCAGCAGTGTCCCCGGGAACAGCAAATCACACTCCTACGAGCAGTACTTC
-	TRBV4-1	-	TRBJ2-7	CASSQVHSQLYEQYF	TGCGCCAGCAGCCAAGTACATTCGCAACTCTACGAGCAGTACTTC
TRBD2	TRBV5-1	-	TRBJ2-1	CASRWIAGGLDNEQFF	TGCGCCAGCAGGTGGATAGCGGGAGGTTTAGACAATGAGCAGTTCTTC
-	TRBV29-1	-	TRBJ2-1	CSVDTLYVNEQFF	TGCAGCGTTGATACTTTATATGTCAATGAGCAGTTCTTC
TRBD2	TRBV9	-	TRBJ2-7	CASSAVATSGSYEQYF	TGTGCCAGCAGCGCTGTTGCGACTAGCGGATCCTACGAGCAGTACTTC
-	TRBV27	-	TRBJ1-4	CASASLAGGGEKLFF	TGTGCCAGCGCCAGTTTAGCGGGGGGCGGTGAAAAACTGTTTTTT
TRBD1	TRBV25-1	-	TRBJ2-7	CASSDRDSPEQYF	TGTGCCAGCAGTGACCGGGACAGTCCCGAGCAGTACTTC
TRBD2	TRBV29-1	-	TRBJ2-3	CSVYSGRGGDTQYF	TGCAGCGTTTATAGCGGGAGGGGAGGAGATACGCAGTATTTT
-	TRBV5-1	-	TRBJ2-7	CASSLASGSYEQYF	TGCGCCAGCAGCTTGGCCTCGGGCTCCTACGAGCAGTACTTC
TRBD1	TRBV5-1	-	TRBJ2-2	CASEGAPRTQVSPGELFF	TGCGCCAGCGAGGGGGCCCCGAGGACCCAAGTGTCCCCCGGGGAGCTGTTTTTT
-	TRBV18	-	TRBJ2-2	CASSLGLTGELFF	TGTGCCAGCTCTCTGGGACTTACCGGGGAGCTGTTTTTT
-	TRBV7-8	-	TRBJ2-6	CASSLDTGANVLTF	TGTGCCAGCAGCTTGGATACTGGGGCCAACGTCCTGACTTTC
-	TRBV5-1	-	TRBJ1-4	CASSLGQQEGEKLFF	TGCGCCAGCAGCTTGGGCCAGCAGGAAGGTGAAAAACTGTTTTTT
TRBD1	TRBV4-1	-	TRBJ2-5	CASSQLTGLQETQYF	TGCGCCAGCAGCCAATTGACAGGGCTCCAAGAGACCCAGTACTTC
-	TRBV2	-	TRBJ1-5	CASRVLGYSNQPQHF	TGTGCCAGCCGGGTCCTGGGATATAGCAATCAGCCCCAGCATTTT
-	TRBV29-1	-	TRBJ1-1	CSVEVVQGGTEAFF	TGCAGCGTTGAAGTGGTACAGGGCGGGACTGAAGCTTTCTTT
-	TRBV20-1	-	TRBJ2-7	CSATGQSEQYF	TGCAGTGCTACTGGACAGTCCGAGCAGTACTTC
TRBD2	TRBV4-2	-	TRBJ2-5	CASSQGQYGTSGQETQYF	TGTGCCAGCAGCCAAGGTCAATACGGGACTAGCGGCCAAGAGACCCAGTACTTC
-	TRBV25-1	-	TRBJ2-7	CASSLSYEQHF	TGTGCCAGCAGCTTGTCCTACGAGCAGCACTTC
TRBD1	TRBV5-1	-	TRBJ2-1	CASSWTGETYNEQFF	TGCGCCAGCAGCTGGACAGGGGAAACCTACAATGAGCAGTTCTTC
TRBD1	TRBV28	-	TRBJ1-1	CASLRTGANTEAFF	TGTGCCAGCTTGAGGACAGGGGCGAACACTGAAGCTTTCTTT
TRBD1	TRBV4-3	-	TRBJ1-4	CASSQGFDRGLVATNEKLFF	TGCGCCAGCAGCCAAGGTTTTGACAGGGGGCTGGTAGCGACTAATGAAAAACTGTTTTTT
-	TRBV30	-	TRBJ1-1	CAWRVPGGRTEAFF	TGTGCCTGGAGGGTCCCCGGGGGGCGGACTGAAGCTTTCTTT
-	TRBV2	-	TRBJ2-3	CASTWDLGLNTQYF	TGTGCCAGCACCTGGGACCTGGGTCTGAATACGCAGTATTTT
TRBD1	TRBV28	-	TRBJ2-7	CASSPDPGQGDHEQYF	TGTGCCAGCAGTCCGGATCCGGGACAGGGGGACCACGAGCAGTACTTC
-	TRBV7-9	-	TRBJ2-3	CASSLGVSTDTQYF	TGTGCCAGCAGCCTGGGGGTTAGCACAGATACGCAGTATTTT
TRBD1	TRBV30	-	TRBJ2-1	CAWSEDRDEQFF	TGTGCCTGGAGCGAAGACAGGGATGAGCAGTTCTTC
TRBD1	TRBV2	once	TRBJ1-1	CASSLDRAGLGTEAFF	TGTGCCAGCAGTTTGGACAGGGCAGGACTAGGCACTGAAGCTTTCTTT
TRBD1	TRBV5-1	-	TRBJ1-1	CASSPTTGGGTEAFF	TGCGCCAGCAGCCCTACGACAGGGGGGGGCACTGAAGCTTTCTTT
TRBD1	TRBV2	-	TRBJ1-5	CASSRTGAPQHF	TGTGCCAGCAGTCGGACAGGGGCCCCCCAGCATTTT
TRBD2	TRBV14	-	TRBJ2-5	CASSQFTKLAGQETQYF	TGTGCCAGCAGCCAATTTACTAAGCTAGCGGGGCAAGAGACCCAGTACTTC
-	TRBV2	-	TRBJ1-1	CASSSDTNTEAFF	TGTGCCAGCAGTTCCGACACGAACACTGAAGCTTTCTTT